This TCR beta chain originates from a study of blood T cell repertoires in COVID-19. Data came from immunoSEQ multiplex PCR; TCRdb stores just in-frame clones and leaves some out. The sample has 90,000 to 130,000 clones, roughly 84% seen once. The CDR3 runs 9 residues. The V end was cut by 6 bases, the J end by 9 bases, with 4 bases between. Germline V CDR1 and CDR2: MGHDK, SYGVNS. The sequenced material came from peripheral blood. This receptor was identified in a woman in her 70s with acute or convalescent COVID-19. The rearrangement uses TRBV25-1 and TRBJ2-3; no reliable D call. CDR3 bases: TGTGCCAGCAGCCTAACGCAGTATTTT. Translating it yields CASSLTQYF.